Below, one TCR beta chain is given with its context. It lacks a known antigen. The junction does not match germline at one end; this may be a read error. The data belong to a study of Graves' ophthalmopathy and Graves' hyperthyroidism listed by TCRdb under 2018. Regarding the complete study: Peripheral blood samples were taken at the time of initial diagnosis, before any treatment was given. After sampling, hyperthyroidism patients received methimazole starting at 30 mg daily, and ophthalmopathy patients received high-dose intravenous methylprednisolone. For independent validation, a separate cohort was made up of 18 hyperthyroidism patients plus 17 patients who later progressed from hyperthyroidism to ophthalmopathy. A discovery set of 100 patients (approximately 42 ophthalmopathy, about 59 stable hyperthyroidism) was enrolled to explore V-J signatures distinguishing ophthalmopathy from hyperthyroidism. The study used signatures of the TCR beta repertoire to tell Graves' ophthalmopathy apart from Graves' hyperthyroidism and to predict which patients would progress to ophthalmopathy. In total, around 130 blood samples were TCR-sequenced: 40 to 45 ophthalmopathy, about 75 hyperthyroidism and 17 hyperthyroidism-to-ophthalmopathy patients. The approximately 100 discovery patients were randomly divided into training and test sets at a 7:3 ratio. In over 5 hyperthyroidism patients, the T-cell repertoires found in thyroid tissue were compared with those found in blood.

Ophthalmopathy patients were characterized by moderately to severely active disease, a Clinical Activity Score of at least 3, a NOSPECS grade of at least 4, and a disease duration under 3 months. Patients with other autoimmune diseases, uncontrolled infections, pregnancy or lactation were excluded. Clinical symptoms, serum thyroxine, TRAb, thyroid ultrasound and orbital computed tomography formed the basis of the diagnosis. Using Ficoll-Paque density gradient centrifugation, PBMCs were isolated from roughly 9.2 ml of fresh peripheral blood. Total RNA was extracted with Trizol reagent and quality-checked on an Agilent 2100 Bioanalyzer. TCR beta CDR3 regions were amplified from RNA transcripts for repertoire sequencing. A first-round RT-PCR used HTBI primers with the Qiagen OneStep RT-PCR kit, followed by a second-round multiplex PCR, size selection and purification. Libraries were sequenced paired-end with 100 bp reads on an Illumina HiSeq2000. The authors' analysis ran thus. SOAPnuke was used to process the reads, throwing out any read that had adapters, had uncalled bases, had a mean Phred below 15, or lacked an exact constant-primer or identifier match. High-quality paired reads were merged with COPE v1.2.5. Clonotypes were defined as unique nucleotide sequences and were aligned to IMGT TRB V, D and J references using MiTCR v1.1. Only V-J combinations with frequency above 0.0001 were analysed, covering 98% to 99.2% of repertoires. For each V-J combination, a TCR clonal expansion and chaos score was defined as the ratio of F50 clonal expansion to chaos observed in the TCRdist matrix. Features were reduced by Welch's t-statistics and random forest to some 13 V-J combinations, which fed a naive Bayes classifier. The similarity between thyroid and blood repertoires was quantified using the Morisita-Horn index. The raw public data were reprocessed by TCRdb itself: fastp quality trimming at Q25, MiXCR clonotype calling, in-frame beta chains only. Rows are combined by CDR3 protein, so each entry shows the most common genes and DNA. The V and J calls and clone size are TCRdb's, not the authors'. This sample lists approximately 480,000 distinct CDR3 sequences; around 14% were detected once. The ten largest account for over 8% of the sample.

CDR1 and CDR2 are drawn from the germline V gene: MNHEY, SVGAGI. The CDR3 numbers 12 residues from cysteine through phenylalanine. The read is trimmed to its CDR3 DNA, 36 bases read in frame from base 1. Here is what the overall study found, with its caveats: Sample size was not statistically predetermined, and group allocation was not concealed from the investigators. In cross-validation, the 13-signature model distinguished ophthalmopathy from stable hyperthyroidism with around 86% sensitivity and approximately 81% specificity, while in the test set the corresponding values were approximately 79% and 70%. Most of the expanded thyroid clonotypes with a frequency above 0.001 were also detected in blood, and it was suggested that the thyroid immune response may be reflected by blood repertoires. In validation, the model predicted ophthalmopathy progression with about 64% sensitivity and less than 80% specificity; some 13 predicted patients were CT-confirmed with GO in a median of approximately 6.5 months.

The sequence derives from a woman under 40 with Graves' ophthalmopathy. Donor details come from another sample of the same person, matched by shared clones. The receptor chain draws on TRBV6-5 and TRBJ1-1, with no reliable assignment of the D segment. The source material was blood. This receptor has the CDR3 CASSWQFTEAFF. The DNA is as follows: TGCGCCAGCAGTTGGCAATTCACTGAAGCTTTCTTT.